These T cell receptor beta chains were read from a single sample in a study of blood T cell repertoires in COVID-19. The assay was immunoSEQ multiplex PCR, and TCRdb's table has in-frame clones only and misses some. Among roughly 88,000 clones listed, about 89% were seen once. Sequences were obtained from peripheral blood. The receptor source for this set is a woman aged 50 to 65 in a cohort sampled during active COVID-19. Both conserved end residues are part of each CDR3. D genes are given only for firm matches. Where a row states a size, it is once, few, many or the class of an expanded clone; other rows omit it.

CDR3: CASGQGWEQYF
DNA: TGTGCCAGCGGACAGGGATGGGAGCAGTACTTC
D: TRBD1
size: NA
J: TRBJ2-7
V: TRBV11-2

CDR3: CASSQELLRVGGYTF
DNA: TGTGCCAGCAGCCAAGAATTGCTACGGGTAGGCGGCTACACCTTC
D: NA
size: NA
J: TRBJ1-2
V: TRBV3-1/TRBV3-2

CDR3: CASSLGTSGYEQYF
DNA: TGCGCCAGCAGCCTAGGGACTAGCGGTTACGAGCAGTACTTC
D: TRBD2
size: NA
J: TRBJ2-7
V: TRBV5-1

CDR3: CASTPRRGKLGGYTF
DNA: TGTGCCAGCACCCCCAGACGGGGAAAGTTGGGTGGCTACACCTTC
D: NA
size: once
J: TRBJ1-2
V: TRBV6-5

CDR3: CASSLGQYPGLAGDNEQFF
DNA: TGTGCCAGCAGCTTAGGCCAATACCCGGGACTAGCGGGAGACAATGAGCAGTTCTTC
D: TRBD2
size: NA
J: TRBJ2-1
V: TRBV11-3

CDR3: CASSFRGTEAFF
DNA: TGTGCCAGCAGCTTTAGGGGCACTGAAGCTTTCTTT
D: NA
size: NA
J: TRBJ1-1
V: TRBV13

CDR3: CASSQEEGITAGELFF
DNA: TGCGCCAGCAGCCAAGAAGAGGGAATAACGGCCGGGGAGCTGTTTTTT
D: NA
size: once
J: TRBJ2-2
V: TRBV4-1

CDR3: CASSGGAGGYNEQFF
DNA: TGTGCCAGCAGCGGTGGGGCGGGAGGGTACAATGAGCAGTTCTTC
D: TRBD2
size: NA
J: TRBJ2-1
V: TRBV7-9

CDR3: CAISEQGGDEQYF
DNA: TGTGCCATCAGTGAGCAGGGAGGGGACGAGCAGTACTTC
D: TRBD2
size: NA
J: TRBJ2-7
V: TRBV10-3

CDR3: CASSITGGRTEAFF
DNA: TGTGCCAGTAGTATTACTGGGGGCCGCACTGAAGCTTTCTTT
D: NA
size: NA
J: TRBJ1-1
V: TRBV19

CDR3: CSVARSGSYNEQFF
DNA: TGCAGCGTCGCCCGTAGCGGGAGCTACAATGAGCAGTTCTTC
D: TRBD2
size: once
J: TRBJ2-1
V: TRBV29-1

CDR3: CASSPSRSTDTQYF
DNA: TGTGCCAGCTCACCCTCCAGGAGCACAGATACGCAGTATTTT
D: NA
size: NA
J: TRBJ2-3
V: TRBV18

CDR3: CASSSPGLVGNEQFF
DNA: TGTGCCAGCAGCTCTCCGGGACTAGTCGGCAATGAGCAGTTCTTC
D: TRBD2
size: NA
J: TRBJ2-1
V: TRBV7-9

CDR3: CAISEGPGGRNYGYTF
DNA: TGTGCCATCAGTGAGGGACCCGGAGGTAGAAACTATGGCTACACCTTC
D: NA
size: NA
J: TRBJ1-2
V: TRBV10-3

CDR3: CSVVNRSVSGANVLTF
DNA: TGCAGCGTTGTCAACAGATCTGTCTCTGGGGCCAACGTCCTGACTTTC
D: NA
size: once
J: TRBJ2-6
V: TRBV29-1

CDR3: CASGGQGGTEAFF
DNA: TGTGCTAGCGGGGGACAGGGAGGAACTGAAGCTTTCTTT
D: TRBD1
size: NA
J: TRBJ1-1
V: TRBV12-5

CDR3: CASSQEYLVTNYGYTF
DNA: TGTGCCAGCAGCCAAGAATATTTAGTAACCAACTATGGCTACACCTTC
D: NA
size: NA
J: TRBJ1-2
V: TRBV3-1/TRBV3-2

CDR3: CASSSTGIAGELFF
DNA: TGTGCCAGCAGCTCCACAGGGATCGCCGGGGAGCTGTTTTTT
D: NA
size: NA
J: TRBJ2-2
V: TRBV7-9

CDR3: CASSQRGRDSSPLHF
DNA: TGTGCCAGCAGCCAACGGGGGAGAGACAGTTCACCCCTCCACTTT
D: NA
size: NA
J: TRBJ1-6
V: TRBV3-1/TRBV3-2

CDR3: CASSVGGSNQPQHF
DNA: TGCGCCAGCAGCGTAGGAGGTAGCAATCAGCCCCAGCATTTT
D: NA
size: NA
J: TRBJ1-5
V: TRBV5-1

CDR3: CASSQLGAPKKLPLGNQPQHF
DNA: TGTGCCAGCAGCCAACTTGGAGCCCCCAAGAAGCTGCCTCTCGGCAATCAGCCCCAGCATTTT
D: NA
size: few
J: TRBJ1-5
V: TRBV4-2

CDR3: CASSSKRGTDTQYF
DNA: TGTGCCAGCAGCTCGAAGAGGGGCACAGATACGCAGTATTTT
D: NA
size: NA
J: TRBJ2-3
V: TRBV7-3

CDR3: CASRGGRLITQYF
DNA: TGTGCCAGCAGGGGGGGGAGGCTGATCACGCAGTATTTT
D: TRBD2
size: NA
J: TRBJ2-3
V: TRBV7-2

CDR3: CASSQTGKGAQYF
DNA: TGTGCCAGCAGTCAGACAGGGAAGGGGGCCCAGTACTTC
D: TRBD1
size: NA
J: TRBJ2-5
V: TRBV12-3/TRBV12-4

CDR3: CASRADRNTEAFF
DNA: TGTGCCAGCAGAGCCGACAGGAACACTGAAGCTTTCTTT
D: NA
size: NA
J: TRBJ1-1
V: TRBV6-6

CDR3: CASSIRQGHFLYNSPLHF
DNA: TGTGCCAGCAGTATTCGACAGGGTCACTTTCTTTATAATTCACCCCTCCACTTT
D: TRBD1
size: NA
J: TRBJ1-6
V: TRBV27

CDR3: CASTSGTGLDNEQFF
DNA: TGTGCCAGTACTTCCGGGACAGGGCTCGACAATGAGCAGTTCTTC
D: TRBD1
size: NA
J: TRBJ2-1
V: TRBV19

CDR3: CASARTAYEQYF
DNA: TGTGCCAGCGCGAGAACGGCCTACGAGCAGTACTTC
D: NA
size: NA
J: TRBJ2-7
V: TRBV7-9

CDR3: CSGSRDISNYGYTF
DNA: TGCAGCGGGTCCCGCGATATTTCCAACTATGGCTACACCTTC
D: NA
size: NA
J: TRBJ1-2
V: TRBV29-1

CDR3: CASGLGRVSSNTEAFF
DNA: TGTGCTAGTGGTTTGGGCCGGGTCTCTTCGAACACTGAAGCTTTCTTT
D: NA
size: NA
J: TRBJ1-1
V: TRBV12-5

CDR3: CASSQAGISVAGGRSTEAFF
DNA: TGCGCCAGCAGCCAAGCTGGTATTTCGGTGGCAGGGGGAAGGAGCACTGAAGCTTTCTTT
D: TRBD1
size: NA
J: TRBJ1-1
V: TRBV4-1

CDR3: CASSEGGGNSPLHF
DNA: TGCGCCAGCAGCGAGGGAGGGGGAAATTCACCCCTCCACTTT
D: NA
size: NA
J: TRBJ1-6
V: TRBV5-1

CDR3: CASSTYTGTAPRGEQYF
DNA: TGTGCCAGCAGCACCTATACCGGGACAGCCCCCCGGGGCGAGCAGTACTTC
D: TRBD1
size: NA
J: TRBJ2-7
V: TRBV5-5

CDR3: CASRAKRELEHEQYF
DNA: TGTGCCAGCAGAGCCAAGCGGGAGTTGGAGCACGAGCAGTACTTC
D: TRBD2
size: NA
J: TRBJ2-7
V: TRBV5-4

CDR3: CASRPNRTGTTGELFF
DNA: TGCGCCAGCAGACCTAACCGGACAGGGACCACCGGGGAGCTGTTTTTT
D: TRBD1
size: NA
J: TRBJ2-2
V: TRBV5-1

CDR3: CAWSGDSTPHEQFF
DNA: TGTGCCTGGAGTGGGGACAGCACTCCGCATGAGCAGTTCTTC
D: TRBD1
size: NA
J: TRBJ2-1
V: TRBV30